Here is one T cell receptor (beta chain) with its context. Trimming left V 2 bases short and J 6 bases short, with 8 bases between. Germline V gene data show CDR1 as KGHSH and CDR2 as LQKENI. This CDR3 has 13 amino acids. The data were taken from a study of T cell responses to AZD1222 COVID-19 vaccine. The table came from immunoSEQ multiplex PCR; TCRdb's copy has only in-frame clones and leaves some out. The repertoire holds 150,000 or so clones, with roughly 90% as singletons. This receptor was obtained from an adult in good health. This sample comprised peripheral blood, obtained on day 0 of AZD1222 vaccination. This chain connects TRBV18 to TRBJ1-5, with D uncertain. This chain's CDR3 is CASSPGMSQPQHF. The CDR3 region has the DNA TGTGCCAGCTCACCAGGAATGAGTCAGCCCCAGCATTTT.